The 3 T cell receptor beta chains below all came from one sample that was sequenced in a study of molecular identifiers for immune sequencing clone quantification. TCRdb called the PCR reads again in MiXCR, with one record for every CDR3 protein. This repertoire shows hundreds of thousands of distinct CDR3 sequences, around 25% found once; its top ten account for about 0.78%. Specimen: naive CD8+ T cells from blood, with Jurkat cell RNA spiked in. Specified subset: FACS-sorted CD8+CD4-CCR7+CD45RA+ naive T cells. All receptors come from a human donor in good health. Some libraries in this study had Jurkat cell RNA spiked in.

The count of this clonotype is one. Compared with germline, one end of the junction differs, possibly owing to a read error. The rearrangement joins TRBV7-9 to TRBJ1-4; D remains ambiguous. Germline CDR1 reads SEHNR; CDR2 reads FQNEAQ (reference sequence). This CDR3 region has 15 residues. The CDR3 DNA sequence: TGTGCCGGCAGCTTAGAAGTTGGGATGATCGGAGGACTGTTTTTT. Its translation: CAGSLEVGMIGGLFF.

This clonotype has more than one count but fewer than ten. J is TRBJ2-5 and V is TRBV7-2; 12 bases line up with TRBD2. Per germline, CDR1 SGHTA and CDR2 FQGNSA. The CDR3 length is 17 residues. The junction had 8 bases not matched to a gene; V was cut back by 1 base and J by 5 bases. The CDR3 here is CASSLGTSGGSLETQYF. Written as DNA, the CDR3 is TGTGCCAGCAGCTTAGGAACTAGCGGGGGGTCGTTGGAGACCCAGTACTTC.

V and J are TRBV30 and TRBJ2-1; TRBD2 might be the D (5 bases). This CDR3 has 14 amino acids. Between the trimmed V and J ends, which lost 1 base and 3 bases, there was a span of 10 bases. Germline CDR1 and CDR2: GTSNPN and SVGIG (reference sequence). As DNA, the CDR3 is TGTGCCTGGAGTGAGAGCGGAGACTACAATGAGCAGTTCTTC. It translates to CAWSESGDYNEQFF.